The clone carrying this T cell receptor beta chain has a handful of counts. These data belong to a study of cytomegalovirus exposure and HLA in healthy donors. Deletions cut 2 bases from V and 3 bases from J, with 4 bases between. CDR3 length: 12 residues. CDR1 and CDR2 from the germline V gene are GTSNPN and SVGIG (reference sequence). The PCR made use of 60 Vbeta and 13 Jbeta primers. The data were produced by immunoSEQ multiplex PCR, yet TCRdb's version contains in-frame clones alone and is incomplete. This table has fewer than 110,000 clones, 82% appearing once. V is TRBV30 and J is TRBJ1-4, with D unresolved. The material sequenced was PBMCs. The sequence came from a man younger than 40 in good health and CMV-seropositive. The CDR3 sequence: CAWSPSNEKLFF. CDR3 nucleotides: TGTGCCTGGAGTCCCTCTAATGAAAAACTGTTTTTT.